This is a list of T cell receptor beta chains from one sample in a study of shared clonotypes between healthy human individuals. The table came from immunoSEQ multiplex PCR; TCRdb's copy has only in-frame clones and leaves some out. The repertoire holds hundreds of thousands of clones, with 95% to 98% as singletons. The specimen sequenced was naive CD4+ T cells sorted from blood. The receptors here all came from a woman aged 25-40 years in good health. CDR3s leave out the opening cysteine and the closing phenylalanine or tryptophan. The order of the fields is V gene, clone size, CDR3 protein. Not every row has a clone size; where given, it reads once, few, many or a size class.

V: TRBV27
size: .
CDR3: ASSRTSGTNEQF

V: TRBV5-1
size: .
CDR3: ASSFGTTNEKLF

V: TRBV2
size: .
CDR3: ASRGNTGELF

V: TRBV6-5
size: .
CDR3: ASSPIRVSNQPQH

V: TRBV28
size: .
CDR3: ASSLVRRTWAGGRHEQY

V: TRBV29-1
size: .
CDR3: SVGPSRYNEQF

V: TRBV5-1
size: .
CDR3: ASSWDSTLGVNEQF

V: TRBV2
size: .
CDR3: ASINGGGTNEKLF

V: TRBV18
size: .
CDR3: ASSQEGGDQPQH

V: TRBV7-7
size: .
CDR3: ASSFGTKETQY

V: TRBV5-5
size: .
CDR3: ASSLDPTGGAF

V: TRBV28
size: .
CDR3: ASSFTPEDQPQH

V: TRBV18
size: once
CDR3: ASSPIAGGGELF

V: TRBV28
size: .
CDR3: ASSQGDQPQH

V: TRBV18
size: .
CDR3: ASSPGISASYGYT

V: TRBV25-1
size: .
CDR3: ASRPGSGTSGRYEQF

V: TRBV28
size: .
CDR3: ASSNTPDGTEAF

V: TRBV6-6
size: .
CDR3: ASSYSGTIASPLH

V: TRBV18
size: .
CDR3: ASSLTSGRYEQY

V: TRBV5-4
size: .
CDR3: ASSSWESPETQY

V: TRBV27
size: .
CDR3: ASGKNGGGGYT

V: TRBV28
size: .
CDR3: ASNSQGINYGYT

V: TRBV6-6
size: .
CDR3: ASSFSTGETEAF

V: TRBV10-3
size: .
CDR3: AISATIASLYNEQF

V: TRBV6-7
size: .
CDR3: ASSYSLQGPNEKLF

V: TRBV2
size: few
CDR3: ASTQIYEQY